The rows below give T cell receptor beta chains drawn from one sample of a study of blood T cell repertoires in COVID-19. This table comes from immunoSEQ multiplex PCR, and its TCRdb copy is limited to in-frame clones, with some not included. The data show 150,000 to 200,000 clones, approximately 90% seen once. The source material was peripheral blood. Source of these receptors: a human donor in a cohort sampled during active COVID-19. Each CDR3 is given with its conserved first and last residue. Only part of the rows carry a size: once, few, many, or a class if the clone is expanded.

CDR3 protein: CASSTLAGAGGTQYF
J gene: TRBJ2-3
clone size: once
V gene: TRBV6-5

CDR3 protein: CASRAEERSYNEQFF
J gene: TRBJ2-1
clone size: .
V gene: TRBV27

CDR3 protein: CASSYSPTNTDTQYF
J gene: TRBJ2-3
clone size: .
V gene: TRBV6-6

CDR3 protein: CARSWAGGEETQYF
J gene: TRBJ2-5
clone size: .
V gene: TRBV5-1

CDR3 protein: CASSRDSGETQYF
J gene: TRBJ2-5
clone size: .
V gene: TRBV6-5

CDR3 protein: CASSHAEGGWEAFF
J gene: TRBJ1-1
clone size: .
V gene: TRBV7-8

CDR3 protein: CASSATGSNQPQHF
J gene: TRBJ1-5
clone size: .
V gene: TRBV11-2

CDR3 protein: CASSVQGLAYNEQFF
J gene: TRBJ2-1
clone size: .
V gene: TRBV9

CDR3 protein: CASSRGTSGGHFYNEQFF
J gene: TRBJ2-1
clone size: .
V gene: TRBV4-3

CDR3 protein: CASTPRTGTRGTDTQYF
J gene: TRBJ2-3
clone size: .
V gene: TRBV19

CDR3 protein: CASSYSIPSGRADTQYF
J gene: TRBJ2-3
clone size: .
V gene: TRBV6-2/TRBV6-3

CDR3 protein: CASSLTGGGDEQYF
J gene: TRBJ2-7
clone size: .
V gene: TRBV18

CDR3 protein: CSVAGNSNQPQHF
J gene: TRBJ1-5
clone size: .
V gene: TRBV29-1

CDR3 protein: CASRRTDSPSLIAFF
J gene: TRBJ1-1
clone size: .
V gene: TRBV3-1/TRBV3-2

CDR3 protein: CASSTPRTGWDGEQFF
J gene: TRBJ2-1
clone size: .
V gene: TRBV19

CDR3 protein: CASSRWTGDGSPLHF
J gene: TRBJ1-6
clone size: few
V gene: TRBV5-4

CDR3 protein: CASSPGRRAGNTIYF
J gene: TRBJ1-3
clone size: .
V gene: TRBV6-4

CDR3 protein: CASSVGGGYGYTF
J gene: TRBJ1-2
clone size: once
V gene: TRBV9

CDR3 protein: CASSITGSTNEKLFF
J gene: TRBJ1-4
clone size: .
V gene: TRBV6-5

CDR3 protein: CASRPRDRGGEKLFF
J gene: TRBJ1-4
clone size: .
V gene: TRBV2

CDR3 protein: CASSQLQGKGTEAFF
J gene: TRBJ1-1
clone size: .
V gene: TRBV3-1/TRBV3-2

CDR3 protein: CASSQDTSGGETQYF
J gene: TRBJ2-5
clone size: .
V gene: TRBV3-1/TRBV3-2

CDR3 protein: CASSYIQERDTQYF
J gene: TRBJ2-3
clone size: .
V gene: TRBV6-2/TRBV6-3